This T cell receptor beta chain was recovered during a study of blood T cell repertoires in COVID-19. On the study more broadly: Whether acute or convalescent, the COVID-19 samples came from the United States, Italy and Spain. Sources were T cells, B-cell-depleted T cells, or PBMCs; the material itself was cDNA or gDNA.

In the authors' methods: Cell counts per sample came from amplifying reference gene primers. TCRdb's copy holds only in-frame clones and misses some; the assay was immunoSEQ multiplex PCR. D and trimming were read from the DNA, whereas the V and J calls and clone size are those reported in that table. The sample lists 60,000 or so clones; about 91% were seen once. Germline assignment: CDR1 SGHTA and CDR2 FQGTGA. The V gene end was trimmed by 4 bases and the J gene end by 3 bases; junction bases not matched to a gene: 5. The CDR3 has 15 amino acids. The specimen was peripheral blood. This clonotype was obtained from a man in his sixties with acute or convalescent COVID-19. The rearrangement uses TRBV7-3 and TRBJ2-2; 7 positions match TRBD1. The CDR3 DNA follows: TGTGCCAGCAGCTCCCAGGGGGTCGACACCGGGGAGCTGTTTTTT. This gives the protein CASSSQGVDTGELFF.